Described below is a single TCR beta chain sequence and its context. Antigen: not known. For roughly ten days, 85,000 to 100,000 sorted CD4+ cells grew with T cell-depleted PBMCs and CEF. Germline CDR1 and CDR2: LGHDT and YNNKEL (reference sequence). This CDR3 comprises 17 residues. V lost 0 bases to trimming and J lost 4 bases, with 15 bases between them. The data were obtained in a study of CD4 T cells in relation to SARS-CoV-2 and coronaviruses. Study-level results: In roughly two thirds of donors, memory CD4+ clonotypes crossrecognized SARS-CoV-2 and at least one common cold coronavirus spike.

Survey-level TCR-beta sequencing used DNA from CEF-cultured naive and memory CD4+ T cells. Here immunoSEQ multiplex PCR was the method, and the copy in TCRdb shows in-frame clones only, minus some. This table holds about 41,000 clones, approximately 84% found once. The sequencing sample was made of naive CD4+ T cells from PBMCs, cultured in vitro. Regarding subset: naive CD4+ T cells isolated by negative enrichment. The chain recombines TRBV3-1 (or the pseudogene TRBV3-2) with TRBJ2-2, with D tentatively TRBD2 (6 bases). This clonotype originated in an adult with COVID-19. CDR3 bases: TGTGCCAGCAGCCAAGAACCCCCGGGGGTGGCCACCGGGGAGCTGTTTTTT. Protein sequence: CASSQEPPGVATGELFF.